This TCR beta chain was sequenced for a study of blood T cell repertoires in COVID-19. Study-wide context: Sources were T cells, B-cell-depleted T cells, or PBMCs; the material itself was cDNA or gDNA.

Authors' data handling: Reference gene primer amplification yielded estimated nucleated cell counts. The protocol was immunoSEQ multiplex PCR, while the TCRdb copy is restricted to in-frame clones and leaves out a portion. V and J calls and clone size come straight from that table; D and trimming were deduced from the DNA. The repertoire consists of 200,000 to 250,000 clones, with just under 85% occurring once and the leading ten covering around 6.4%. Germline CDR1 and CDR2: SGHTA and FQGNSA. V dropped 5 bases and J dropped 9 bases, with 17 bases sitting between them. The CDR3 is made up of 14 amino acids.

This TCR was recovered from an older woman with active or convalescent COVID-19. The genes are TRBV7-2 and TRBJ1-5; D remains ambiguous. Sequencing was carried out using peripheral blood. The CDR3 loop reads CASSPDGWTGPQHF. The CDR3 DNA sequence: TGTGCCAGCAGCCCCGATGGATGGACTGGGCCCCAGCATTTT. The full variable domain, completed using reference TRBV7-2 and TRBJ1-5, is GAGVSQSPSNKVTEKGKDVELRCDPISGHTALYWYRQSLGQGLEFLIYFQGNSAPDKSGLPSDRFSAERTGGSVSTLTIQRTQQEDSAVYLCASSPDGWTGPQHFGDGTRLSIL.